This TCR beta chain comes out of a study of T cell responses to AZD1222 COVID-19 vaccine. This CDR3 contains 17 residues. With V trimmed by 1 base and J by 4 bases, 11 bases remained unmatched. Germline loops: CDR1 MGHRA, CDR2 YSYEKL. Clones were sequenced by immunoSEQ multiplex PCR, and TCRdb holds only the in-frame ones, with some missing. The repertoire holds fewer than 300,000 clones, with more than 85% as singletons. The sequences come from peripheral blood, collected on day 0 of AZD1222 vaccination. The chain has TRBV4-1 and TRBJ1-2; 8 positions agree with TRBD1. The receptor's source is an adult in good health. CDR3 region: CASSQVLQGAAPYGYTF. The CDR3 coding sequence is TGCGCCAGCAGCCAAGTCTTGCAGGGGGCAGCTCCCTATGGCTACACCTTC.